The rows below give T cell receptor beta chains drawn from one sample of a study of blood T cells in healthy people across ages. TCRdb re-called the 5' RACE reads with MiXCR, one entry per CDR3 protein. This sample has more than 650,000 distinct CDR3 sequences, with roughly 50% found just once. The sequenced material came from blood. The receptors derive from an older man in good health. Each CDR3 is given with its conserved first and last residue. D genes are given only for firm matches. Size is omitted from some rows. Given values are once, few, many or a class for expanded clones.

v_call	clone_size	d_call	j_call	cdr3_aa	cdr3_nt
TRBV18	-	-	TRBJ1-1	CASSPQGEGTEAFF	TGTGCCAGCTCACCCCAGGGTGAGGGCACTGAAGCTTTCTTT
TRBV3-1	few	-	TRBJ1-1	CASSQGVARLNTEAFF	TGTGCCAGCAGCCAAGGGGTAGCGAGGCTGAACACTGAAGCTTTCTTT
TRBV5-1	-	TRBD1	TRBJ2-7	CASSTDPGQFSYEQYF	TGCGCCAGCAGCACAGATCCGGGACAGTTCTCCTACGAGCAGTACTTC
TRBV6-1	-	-	TRBJ2-5	CASSPDSAGGTQYF	TGTGCCAGCAGCCCGGACAGCGCCGGTGGGACCCAGTACTTC
TRBV28	many	-	TRBJ2-7	CASSYRVYEQYF	TGTGCCAGCAGCTACAGGGTGTACGAGCAGTACTTC
TRBV12-3/TRBV12-4	-	-	TRBJ2-3	CASSPPVGRTDTQYF	TGTGCCAGCAGTCCGCCGGTGGGCCGCACAGATACGCAGTATTTT
TRBV24-1	few	-	TRBJ1-2	CATSDVSGGGYTF	TGTGCCACCAGTGATGTTTCCGGGGGTGGCTACACCTTC
TRBV20-1	-	TRBD1	TRBJ1-2	CSARDRARGGYTF	TGCAGTGCAAGGGACAGGGCCAGGGGCGGCTACACCTTC
TRBV29-1	-	TRBD1	TRBJ1-1	CSAYRGGTEAFF	TGCAGCGCCTACAGGGGCGGCACTGAAGCTTTCTTT
TRBV7-9	-	-	TRBJ2-7	CASSSVTSVLHNEQYF	TGTGCCAGCAGCTCCGTTACTAGTGTCCTCCACAATGAGCAGTACTTC
TRBV5-1	-	-	TRBJ2-5	CASSLDGSPQETQYF	TGCGCCAGCAGCTTGGATGGTAGCCCCCAAGAGACCCAGTACTTC
TRBV6-5	-	TRBD1	TRBJ1-2	CASSNTQGASPLYGYTF	TGTGCCAGCAGTAACACCCAGGGGGCGAGTCCCCTCTATGGCTACACCTTC
TRBV13	-	-	TRBJ2-7	CASSPTRAYYEQYF	TGTGCCAGCAGCCCGACTAGGGCCTACTACGAGCAGTACTTC
TRBV11-2	few	-	TRBJ1-2	CASSLDGGLGYGYTF	TGTGCCAGCAGCTTAGACGGGGGGCTAGGCTATGGCTACACCTTC
TRBV20-1	few	TRBD2	TRBJ2-5	CSAPPRLAEEEGKETQYF	TGCAGTGCTCCCCCCCGGCTAGCGGAGGAAGAGGGGAAAGAGACCCAGTACTTC